The 8 T cell receptor beta chains given below trace back to one sample, sequenced in a study of CD8+ T cells in alopecia areata. Following extraction, RNA underwent reverse transcription to cDNA, which served as the sequencing template. Profiled with immunoSEQ multiplex PCR; TCRdb holds only in-frame clones, not every one. The data contain 65,000 to 100,000 clones, roughly 50% of them singletons. Sequenced material: NKG2D-high CD8+ T cells sorted from blood. These receptors originate from a human donor with alopecia areata.

V and J are TRBV27 and TRBJ2-4; D is uncertain. The CDR3 spans 14 residues. The germline CDR1 and CDR2 sequences are MNHEY and SMNVEV (reference sequence). Trimming took 5 bases from V and 5 from J, leaving 13 bases between them. The CDR3, as DNA: TGTGCCAGCAGTCCCGGGTTCGGCCAAAACATTCAGTACTTC. Translating gives CASSPGFGQNIQYF.

The CDR3 DNA sequence: TGTGCCAGCAGTTTTAGCCAGGGGCTCACAGATACGCAGTATTTT. Translation gives CASSFSQGLTDTQYF. The V call is TRBV27, the J call TRBJ2-3, with D perhaps matching TRBD1 (6 bases). V was trimmed by 3 bases and J by 2 bases, leaving 12 bases between them. In germline, CDR1 is MNHEY, CDR2 SMNVEV (reference sequence). This CDR3 contains 15 residues.

The chain couples TRBV5-4 to TRBJ2-7; D remains ambiguous. The V and J ends lost 5 bases and 3 bases respectively, with 15 bases between them. The CDR3 contains 14 residues. Germline values: CDR1 SGHNT, CDR2 YYREEE (reference sequence). CDR3 nucleotides: TGTGCCAGCAGAGAGTCCTCGAACTTCTACGAGCAGTACTTC. This sequence encodes CASRESSNFYEQYF.

A note on this clone: The CDR3 end shows no conserved phenylalanine or tryptophan, and so a read error is likely. The chain uses TRBV29-1 and TRBJ2-7; a weak D match, TRBD2 (5 bases). Trimming removed 0 bases from V and 3 bases from J, with 6 bases in between. This CDR3 has 12 residues. The germline gives CDR1 SQVTM, CDR2 ANQGSEA. The CDR3, as DNA: TGCAGCGTTGAAGATGAGGGCTACGAGCAGTACCTC. Residues: CSVEDEGYEQYL.

Of note for this clone: The sample has other DNA sequences that encode this CDR3 too. V gene TRBV9 combines with J gene TRBJ1-1, with a tentative D call TRBD1 (6 bases). Germline V gives CDR1 SGDLS, CDR2 YYNGEE. The CDR3 contains 13 residues. Trimming pared 3 bases from V and 1 base from J, leaving 7 bases between. The CDR3, as DNA: TGTGCCAGCAGCGGAGGGGGGAACACTGAAGCTTTCTTT. Translated: CASSGGGNTEAFF.

This clone turned up a few times. This rearrangement joins TRBV14 to TRBJ2-1; 7 bases align to TRBD1. CDR3 size: 13 residues. Germline V gives CDR1 SGHDN, CDR2 FVKESK. Trimming at V came to 2 bases and at J to 10 bases, leaving 5 bases not matched to a gene. In DNA, the CDR3 is TGTGCCAGCAGCCAACGGGGACAGACAGAGCAGTTCTTC. As protein: CASSQRGQTEQFF. Using reference TRBV14 and TRBJ2-1 for the parts outside the CDR3, the full variable domain is EAGVTQFPSHSVIEKGQTVTLRCDPISGHDNLYWYRRVMGKEIKFLLHFVKESKQDESGMPNNRFLAERTGGTYSTLKVQPAELEDSGVYFCASSQRGQTEQFFGPGTRLTVL.

The DNA of the CDR3 is TGTGCCAGCACCTATGTTGGGGGCCCCCACGAGCAGTACTTC. It encodes CASTYVGGPHEQYF. V and J are TRBV11-2 and TRBJ2-7; possible D gene TRBD1, 6 bases. The CDR3 contains 14 residues. Germline V gene sequence: CDR1 SGHAT, CDR2 FQNNGV. V was shortened by 7 bases and J by 5 bases, with 18 bases between the two germline ends.

The rearrangement joins TRBV28 to TRBJ2-5; the D gene is possibly TRBD2 (6 bases). The CDR3 is made up of 14 amino acids. V gave up 8 bases and J gave up 5 bases, with 18 bases separating them. Germline V CDR1 and CDR2: MDHEN, SYDVKM. The DNA for the CDR3 is TGTGCCAGCTCCGCGGGACTTTACGGGGAGACCCAGTACTTC. Translated: CASSAGLYGETQYF.